This TCR beta chain appears in the sequencing data of a study of blood T cell repertoires in COVID-19. Living in under 30 US areas, the participants were between about 18 and 100 years of age. Per the original methods: Nucleated cell number was recorded as an estimate derived from reference gene primer amplification. Method: immunoSEQ multiplex PCR; TCRdb's copy keeps in-frame clones and lacks some. V and J calls and clone size follow that table, whereas D and trimming were derived from the DNA. The data show about 200,000 clones, more than 80% seen once. This sequence was found in a man under 40 who had recovered from COVID-19. Sequencing was performed on PBMCs or T cells enriched from blood (not recorded which).

The CDR3 sequence is CASSVEWESSYEQYF. The CDR3 DNA sequence: TGTGCCAGCAGCGTAGAGTGGGAGTCTTCCTACGAGCAGTACTTC. V is TRBV9 and J is TRBJ2-7; perhaps TRBD2 as D (5 bases). Trimming pared 0 bases from V and 1 base from J, leaving 11 bases between. There are 15 residues in the CDR3. Germline V CDR1 and CDR2: SGDLS, YYNGEE.